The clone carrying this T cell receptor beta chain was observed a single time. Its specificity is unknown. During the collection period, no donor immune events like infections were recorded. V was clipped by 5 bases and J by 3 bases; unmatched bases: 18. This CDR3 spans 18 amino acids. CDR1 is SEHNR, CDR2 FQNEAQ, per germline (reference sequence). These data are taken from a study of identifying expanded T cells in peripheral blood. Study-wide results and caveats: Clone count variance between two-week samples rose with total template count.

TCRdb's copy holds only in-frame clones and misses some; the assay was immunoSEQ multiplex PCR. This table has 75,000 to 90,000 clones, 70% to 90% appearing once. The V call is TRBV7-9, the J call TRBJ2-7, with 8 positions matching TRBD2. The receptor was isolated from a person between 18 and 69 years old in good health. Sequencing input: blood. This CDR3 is CASSPRGGQRSFLYEQYF. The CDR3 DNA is TGTGCCAGCAGCCCCCGGGGGGGCCAGCGGTCCTTCCTCTACGAGCAGTACTTC.